The 31 T cell receptor beta chains in this list originate from one sample, sequenced in a study of cytomegalovirus exposure and HLA in healthy donors. The PCR had 60 Vbeta and 13 Jbeta primers. Produced via immunoSEQ multiplex PCR; TCRdb's table is partial and in-frame only. This sample yields roughly 130,000 clones, of which approximately 80% are seen a single time; about 0.71% belongs to the top ten. The sample consisted of PBMCs. These receptors were collected from a man younger than 30 in good health and CMV-seronegative.

The rearrangement links TRBV6-5 to TRBJ2-5; 8 nucleotides line up with TRBD1. The V gene's germline CDR1 is MNHEY and CDR2 SVGAGI. J was trimmed by 5 bases and V by 2 bases; bases with no gene match: 10. The CDR3 is 16 amino acids. The CDR3 reads CASSYRRGRGMETQYF. The CDR3 DNA sequence: TGTGCCAGCAGTTACCGCAGGGGGCGAGGGATGGAGACCCAGTACTTC.

This chain joins TRBV27 and TRBJ1-6, with a weak D call TRBD1 (5 bases). The CDR3 is 16 residues long. V dropped 0 bases and J dropped 10 bases, with 16 bases sitting between them. Germline CDR1 and CDR2: MNHEY and SMNVEV (reference sequence). The CDR3, as DNA: TGTGCCAGCAGTTTATCCCGTGCGGGGCCGGGATCACCCCTCCACTTT. The encoded protein is CASSLSRAGPGSPLHF.

The chain carries TRBV28 and TRBJ1-2; 7 bases map to TRBD1. The CDR3 runs 16 residues. CDR1 is MDHEN, CDR2 SYDVKM, per germline. The junction had 10 bases not matched to a gene; V was cut back by 4 bases and J by 2 bases. CDR3 DNA: TGTGCCAGCAGTTACAGGGGACAACGAACCAACTATGGCTACACCTTC. Translation: CASSYRGQRTNYGYTF.

The gene calls are TRBV13 and TRBJ1-1; 10 bases match TRBD1. CDR1 and CDR2 (germline): PRHDT, FYEKMQ (reference sequence). This CDR3 is built from 15 residues. V shed 5 bases, J shed 7 bases, and the junction held 10 bases outside the gene matches. As DNA, the CDR3 is TGTGCCAGCAGCCTCATGACAGGGGGCCTCTTTGAAGCTTTCTTT. This gives the protein CASSLMTGGLFEAFF.

The gene calls are TRBV5-1 and TRBJ2-7; 7 bases align to TRBD2. This CDR3 is built from 16 residues. The V and J ends lost 2 bases and 1 base, in that order; junction bases with no gene match: 9. CDR1 is SGHRS and CDR2 is YFSETQ in the germline V gene. The CDR3 coding sequence is TGCGCCAGCAGCTTTGGTGGGAGGGACCTATCCTACGAGCAGTACTTC. Translated, it gives CASSFGGRDLSYEQYF.

This clone occurred a few times. This rearrangement joins TRBV4-3 to TRBJ2-5, with D uncertain. V lost 0 bases to trimming and J lost 5 bases, with 7 bases between them. CDR1 LGHNA and CDR2 YSLEER come from the germline V gene. The CDR3 totals 13 residues. CDR3: CASSQDTGETQYF. The DNA of the CDR3 is TGCGCCAGCAGCCAAGATACCGGGGAGACCCAGTACTTC.

This sequence joins TRBV9 and TRBJ1-6; no reliable D call. CDR1 and CDR2 from the germline V gene are SGDLS and YYNGEE. The V gene lost 4 bases and the J gene lost 9 bases, with 17 bases spanning the gap. This CDR3 comprises 15 residues. DNA for the CDR3: TGTGCCAGCAGCTCTAGCCCCTCCCCGGGTTCACCCCTCCACTTT. It codes for CASSSSPSPGSPLHF.

The chain links TRBV15 to TRBJ1-4, with 9 bases identical to TRBD1. Looked up from germline, CDR1 is LNHNV and CDR2 is YYDKDF (reference sequence). J lost 4 bases, V lost 2 bases, and 2 bases had no gene match. CDR3 size: 15 residues. In DNA form, the CDR3 reads TGTGCCACCAGCAGATGGACAGGGGTTAATGAAAAACTGTTTTTT. Amino acids: CATSRWTGVNEKLFF.

This chain links TRBV5-1 with TRBJ1-2; D gene ambiguous. Deletions cut 0 bases from V and 4 bases from J, with 4 bases between. CDR3 size: 12 residues. Germline CDR1 reads SGHRS; CDR2 reads YFSETQ. CDR3 in DNA: TGCGCCAGCAGCTTGGACTTCTATGGCTACACCTTC. This codes for CASSLDFYGYTF.

The chain couples TRBV7-2 to TRBJ2-5; possible D gene TRBD2, 6 bases. This CDR3 has 13 residues. Germline CDR1 and CDR2: SGHTA and FQGNSA. V dropped 5 bases and J dropped 5 bases, with 12 bases sitting between them. CDR3 loop: CASSARSGETQYF. As DNA, the CDR3 is TGTGCCAGCAGCGCGCGAAGCGGGGAGACCCAGTACTTC.

The genes are TRBV7-9 and TRBJ2-3; 9 bases are shared with TRBD2. CDR1 SEHNR and CDR2 FQNEAQ come from the germline V gene (reference sequence). The junction had 5 bases not matched to a gene; V was cut back by 6 bases and J by 1 base. This CDR3 is built from 15 residues. The CDR3 spells CASRAGGQGTDTQYF. CDR3 bases: TGTGCCAGCAGGGCGGGGGGGCAAGGCACAGATACGCAGTATTTT.

The CDR3 is CASTSELAGGPREQFF. The CDR3 DNA follows: TGTGCCAGCACTTCCGAACTAGCGGGGGGGCCCAGAGAGCAGTTCTTC. The chain combines TRBV7-3 with TRBJ2-1; 13 bases match TRBD2. From germline, CDR1 is SGHTA and CDR2 FQGTGA. This CDR3 is 16 amino acids long. Trimming at V came to 7 bases and at J to 10 bases, leaving 13 bases not matched to a gene.

The genes are TRBV19 and TRBJ1-2; D is ambiguous. The CDR3 sequence is 11 residues long. Trimming cost V 7 bases and J 5 bases, with 8 bases left between them. Germline loops: CDR1 LNHDA, CDR2 SQIVND (reference sequence). CDR3 sequence reads: CASIWAYGYTF. Here the CDR3 DNA reads TGTGCCAGTATTTGGGCTTATGGCTACACCTTC. The whole variable domain, remainder taken from reference TRBV19 and TRBJ1-2, is DGGITQSPKYLFRKEGQNVTLSCEQNLNHDAMYWYRQDPGQGLRLIYYSQIVNDFQKGDIAEGYSVSREKKESFPLTVTSAQKNPTAFYLCASIWAYGYTFGSGTRLTVV.

The genes are TRBV7-9 and TRBJ2-1; tentatively, D is TRBD1 (6 bases). In germline, CDR1 is SEHNR, CDR2 FQNEAQ (reference sequence). Trimming stripped 4 bases from V and 7 bases from J, with 11 bases between. The CDR3 is 13 residues long. This CDR3 is CASSSNRVNEQFF. In DNA, the CDR3 is TGTGCCAGCAGCTCCAACAGGGTTAATGAGCAGTTCTTC.

This chain links TRBV4-3 with TRBJ1-6, with unresolved D. Between the trimmed V and J ends, which lost 0 bases and 8 bases, there was a span of 11 bases. Germline CDR1 LGHNA, CDR2 YSLEER. This CDR3 comprises 15 residues. Here the CDR3 reads CASSQDRYSDSPLHF. In DNA, the CDR3 is TGCGCCAGCAGCCAAGATCGTTACAGTGATTCACCCCTCCACTTT.

This clone has a handful of counts. The J gene is TRBJ2-6, the V gene TRBV4-3; D is unclear. This CDR3 region has 16 residues. Trimming removed 0 bases from V and 0 bases from J, with 6 bases in between. Germline values: CDR1 LGHNA, CDR2 YSLEER. CDR3 DNA sequence: TGCGCCAGCAGCCAAGAATCCCACTCTGGGGCCAACGTCCTGACTTTC. It yields the protein CASSQESHSGANVLTF.

The chain recombines TRBV10-3 with TRBJ1-4, with D unclear. CDR1 and CDR2 (germline): ENHRY, SYGVKD. The length of the CDR3 is 16 residues. Deletions cut 4 bases from V and 0 bases from J, with 12 bases between. The CDR3 nucleotides are TGTGCCATCAGTGGGTCGCAGGACTCAACTAATGAAAAACTGTTTTTT. This gives the protein CAISGSQDSTNEKLFF.

This chain links TRBV7-9 with TRBJ2-4; 8 positions agree with TRBD1. Trimming cost V 5 bases and J 5 bases; bases outside gene matches: 5. CDR3 length: 14 amino acids. CDR1 and CDR2 from the germline V gene are SEHNR and FQNEAQ (reference sequence). The CDR3 reads CASSPGQAENIQYF. The CDR3 DNA sequence: TGTGCCAGCAGCCCGGGACAGGCGGAAAACATTCAGTACTTC.

DNA of the CDR3: TGTGCCAGCAGTCCGAACGTGGAGGGGGCAACTGAAGCTTTCTTT. Residues: CASSPNVEGATEAFF. V usage is TRBV6-1 and J usage is TRBJ1-1; 7 bases are a match to TRBD1. Losses at the gene ends were 5 bases for V and 5 bases for J; bases not matched to a gene: 11. Germline CDR1 MNHNS, CDR2 SASEGT. The CDR3 contains 15 residues.

This clone was picked up one time. V usage is TRBV5-6 and J usage is TRBJ2-1; D is possibly TRBD2 (5 bases). Trimming cost V 2 bases and J 8 bases, with 8 bases left between them. The germline V gene has CDR1 SGHDT and CDR2 YYEEEE. The length of the CDR3 is 12 residues. CDR3 DNA: TGTGCCAGCAGCTTAGGCGGGCATGAGCAGTTCTTC. This codes for CASSLGGHEQFF.

The chain employs TRBV5-1 and TRBJ2-2; 10 bases are a match to TRBD2. The junction had 10 bases not matched to a gene; V was cut back by 3 bases and J by 2 bases. The germline V gene encodes CDR1 SGHRS and CDR2 YFSETQ. The CDR3 has 18 residues. The chain's CDR3 is CASSSLIGLADNTGELFF. The CDR3 nucleotides read TGCGCCAGCAGCTCACTAATAGGACTAGCGGACAACACCGGGGAGCTGTTTTTT.

The rearrangement joins TRBV30 to TRBJ2-7; 7 bases match TRBD2. J lost 3 bases, V lost 4 bases, and 9 bases had no gene match. In germline, CDR1 is GTSNPN, CDR2 SVGIG (reference sequence). The CDR3 extends over 14 amino acids. The CDR3 DNA sequence: TGTGCCTGGACGTATAGCGGGCTTAACTACGAGCAGTACTTC. Its translation: CAWTYSGLNYEQYF. Together with reference TRBV30 and TRBJ2-7, the CDR3 gives the full variable domain: SQTIHQWPATLVQPVGSPLSLECTVEGTSNPNLYWYRQAAGRGLQLLFYSVGIGQISSEVPQNLSASRPQDRQFILSSKKLLLSDSGFYLCAWTYSGLNYEQYFGPGTRLTVT.

The chain combines TRBV11-2 with TRBJ2-7; 7 bases map to TRBD1. The CDR3 contains 14 residues. Germline-derived CDR1 and CDR2 are SGHAT and FQNNGV. The trim removed 5 bases at V and 3 bases at J, leaving 7 bases unmatched. The CDR3 sequence is CASSGRQGHYEQYF. DNA for the CDR3: TGTGCCAGCAGCGGCCGACAGGGTCACTACGAGCAGTACTTC.

The rearrangement links TRBV30 to TRBJ1-4; no reliable D call. V was cut by 1 base and J by 7 bases, with 7 bases left in between. The CDR3 contains 12 residues. Germline-derived CDR1 and CDR2 are GTSNPN and SVGIG (reference sequence). This CDR3 reads CAWSGRFEKLFF. CDR3 DNA sequence: TGTGCCTGGAGTGGGCGGTTTGAAAAACTGTTTTTT.

The genes are TRBV6-5 and TRBJ1-4, with a possible D match to TRBD1 (5 bases). With 8 bases removed from V and 5 bases from J, the gap between germline ends came to 12 bases. The CDR3 sequence is 13 residues long. Germline V CDR1 and CDR2: MNHEY, SVGAGI. The CDR3 DNA reads TGTGCCAGCCGGGGGAGGGTGAATGAAAAACTGTTTTTT. Translating gives CASRGRVNEKLFF.

This clone occurred once. The gene calls are TRBV6-4 and TRBJ2-1; 8 nucleotides align to TRBD2. The CDR3 spans 13 residues. The J segment lost 6 bases and the V segment lost 9 bases, leaving 7 bases of the junction unmatched. CDR1 and CDR2 (germline): MRHNA, SNTAGT. CDR3 residues: CARGFGRANEQFF. The CDR3 coding sequence is TGTGCCAGGGGATTCGGGAGGGCCAATGAGCAGTTCTTC.

V and J are TRBV10-1 and TRBJ2-3; 8 bases match TRBD2. The trim removed 3 bases at V and 4 bases at J, leaving 12 bases unmatched. Germline V lookup: CDR1 WNHNN, CDR2 SYGVQD (reference sequence). The CDR3 contains 17 residues. In DNA form, the CDR3 reads TGCGCCAGCAGTGAATACAGCGGGGGTTCCCGCGCAGATACGCAGTATTTT. Amino acids: CASSEYSGGSRADTQYF.

The chain couples TRBV7-2 to TRBJ1-1, with D perhaps TRBD1 (6 bases). Per germline, CDR1 SGHTA and CDR2 FQGNSA. The V end lost 5 bases, the J end lost 2 bases, and 12 bases lay between the germline ends. The CDR3 consists of 14 residues. For the CDR3, the DNA is TGTGCCAGCAGCCAAGACAGGATCAACACTGAAGCTTTCTTT. This translates into CASSQDRINTEAFF. Variable domain in full (rest from reference TRBV7-2 and TRBJ1-1): GAGVSQSPSNKVTEKGKDVELRCDPISGHTALYWYRQSLGQGLEFLIYFQGNSAPDKSGLPSDRFSAERTGGSVSTLTIQRTQQEDSAVYLCASSQDRINTEAFFGQGTRLTVV.

The J gene is TRBJ1-5, the V gene TRBV27; TRBD1 aligns across 7 bases. The trim removed 5 bases at V and 7 bases at J, leaving 5 bases unmatched. Germline CDR1 reads MNHEY; CDR2 reads SMNVEV (reference sequence). The CDR3 consists of 13 residues. The CDR3 nucleotides are TGTGCCAGCAGTACAGGGGTCAGACAGCCCCAGCATTTT. This gives the protein CASSTGVRQPQHF.

The chain carries TRBV9 and TRBJ2-7, with a weak D call TRBD1 (6 bases). The CDR3 has 15 residues. V was cut by 4 bases and J by 4 bases, with 18 bases left in between. The V gene's germline CDR1 is SGDLS and CDR2 YYNGEE. The CDR3 sequence: CASSPTGRGEYEQYF. Written as DNA, the CDR3 is TGTGCCAGCAGCCCAACAGGGAGAGGCGAATACGAGCAGTACTTC.

The rearrangement uses TRBV28 and TRBJ2-7; 9 bases align to TRBD1. V trimming: 4 bases; J trimming: 4 bases; junction bases outside the gene matches: 11. The CDR3 contains 16 residues. Per the germline V gene, CDR1 is MDHEN and CDR2 is SYDVKM. This CDR3 is CASSSSTGGGWYEQYF. As DNA, the CDR3 is TGTGCCAGCAGTTCTTCAACAGGGGGCGGTTGGTACGAGCAGTACTTC.